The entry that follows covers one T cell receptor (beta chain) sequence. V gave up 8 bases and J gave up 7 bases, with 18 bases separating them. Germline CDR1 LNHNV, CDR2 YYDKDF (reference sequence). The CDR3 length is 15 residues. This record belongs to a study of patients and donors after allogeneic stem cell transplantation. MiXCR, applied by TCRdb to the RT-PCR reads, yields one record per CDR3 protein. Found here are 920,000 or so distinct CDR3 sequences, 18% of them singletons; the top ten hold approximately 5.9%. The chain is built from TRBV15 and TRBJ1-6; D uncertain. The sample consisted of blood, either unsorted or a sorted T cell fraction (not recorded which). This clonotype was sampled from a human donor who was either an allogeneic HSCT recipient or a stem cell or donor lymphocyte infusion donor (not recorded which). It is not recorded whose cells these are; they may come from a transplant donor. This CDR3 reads CATRLANTRNSPLHF. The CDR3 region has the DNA TGTGCCACCCGCCTTGCTAACACCAGGAATTCACCCCTCCACTTT.